Sequencing of this TCR beta chain was carried out in a study of identical twins. Study results and caveats: The authors noted that invariant MAIT and iNKT cells could partly confound zero-insertion analyses. A lower insertion count was a feature of abundant cord blood beta clonotypes, with no such feature in memory repertoires.

Every one of the donors was a healthy Caucasian. V was cut by 5 bases and J by 3 bases, with 10 bases left in between. CDR3 length: 13 amino acids. CDR1 and CDR2 (germline): SEHNR, FQNEAQ (reference sequence). Worth noting for this clonotype: Its antigen remains unidentified.

TCRdb recomputed calls from the 5' RACE reads with MiXCR, one row per CDR3 protein. The table has about 570,000 distinct CDR3 sequences, 9.6% seen once; the top ten hold roughly 3%. The data also belong to a second study, concerning yellow fever vaccine responses in identical twins.

The J gene is TRBJ1-1, the V gene TRBV7-9; D ambiguous. What was sequenced was PBMCs. The TCR sequence derives from a woman aged 18-30 years in good health. CDR3 coding DNA: TGTGCCAGCAGCCCAACAGCGGACACTGAAGCTTTCTTT. This translates into CASSPTADTEAFF.